Shown below are 12 T cell receptor beta chains from a single sample sequenced in a study of graft-versus-host responses after intestinal transplantation. The method was immunoSEQ multiplex PCR; TCRdb's version includes in-frame clones alone and lacks a portion of them. This sample has over 85,000 clones, with just over 90% found just once. These receptors' targets are unknown. The sample in question was unstimulated CD8+ T cells sorted from spleen or lymph node cells, obtained before intestinal transplant. These TCRs come from a human donor who received an intestinal transplant.

V gene TRBV6-5 combines with J gene TRBJ1-1; no clear D gene. This CDR3 region has 10 residues. Germline lookup yields CDR1 MNHEY and CDR2 SVGAGI. V lost 8 bases and J lost 4, with 5 bases in between. DNA for the CDR3: TGTGCCAGCGAGGGCACTGAAGCTTTCTTT. It is translated as CASEGTEAFF.

V and J are TRBV29-1 and TRBJ2-7, with D possibly matching TRBD1 (6 bases). Trimming pared 2 bases from V and 3 bases from J, leaving 14 bases between. The CDR3 sequence is 14 residues long. From germline, CDR1 is SQVTM and CDR2 ANQGSEA. CDR3 loop: CSVEIKGESYEQYF. CDR3 nucleotide sequence: TGCAGCGTTGAAATAAAGGGGGAGAGCTACGAGCAGTACTTC.

This clone was observed a few times. The chain recombines TRBV13 with TRBJ1-2; maybe TRBD1 (5 bases). Per the germline V gene, CDR1 is PRHDT and CDR2 is FYEKMQ (reference sequence). Trimming cost V 7 bases and J 6 bases, with 18 bases left between them. CDR3 length: 14 residues. As DNA, the CDR3 is TGTGCCAGCACGGTCGGTGAGGGGCCGCATGGCTACACCTTC. It is translated as CASTVGEGPHGYTF.

The chain employs TRBV5-1 and TRBJ2-1; TRBD1 agrees at 7 bases. Germline CDR1 and CDR2: SGHRS and YFSETQ. Trimming removed 6 bases from V and 8 bases from J; junction bases left unmatched: 20. The CDR3 extends over 17 amino acids. CDR3 sequence: CASTPGPLDRSTDEQFF. The CDR3 DNA sequence: TGCGCCAGCACCCCCGGCCCCCTGGACAGGTCGACTGATGAGCAGTTCTTC.

This clone was counted between two and nine times. The chain links TRBV28 to TRBJ1-2, with 7 bases fitting TRBD1. The trim removed 3 bases at V and 9 bases at J, leaving 4 bases unmatched. Germline CDR1 is MDHEN and CDR2 is SYDVKM. The CDR3 runs to 12 residues. The CDR3 reads CASSFGQVRYTF. The CDR3 DNA reads as TGTGCCAGCAGTTTCGGACAGGTGCGCTACACCTTC.

The chain joins TRBV27 to TRBJ2-2; D is undetermined. This CDR3 is built from 14 residues. V was shortened by 4 bases and J by 3 bases, with 9 bases between the two germline ends. Germline lookup yields CDR1 MNHEY and CDR2 SMNVEV (reference sequence). CDR3 amino acids: CASSYGQYTGELFF. CDR3 coding DNA: TGTGCCAGCAGTTATGGGCAGTACACCGGGGAGCTGTTTTTT.

This clone showed up just once. The gene calls are TRBV19 and TRBJ1-1; a possible D gene is TRBD1 (6 bases). The V gene's germline CDR1 is LNHDA and CDR2 SQIVND (reference sequence). CDR3 length: 13 amino acids. V gave up 5 bases and J gave up 7 bases, with 14 bases separating them. CDR3 DNA sequence: TGTGCCAGTAGTCCTACAGGGATGGGTGAAGCTTTCTTT. It encodes CASSPTGMGEAFF.

This clone appeared a single time. V gene TRBV19 combines with J gene TRBJ2-3; possibly TRBD2 for D (5 bases). This CDR3 is 13 amino acids long. V lost 10 bases and J 6 bases, leaving 17 bases between the germline ends. CDR1 and CDR2 from the germline V gene are LNHDA and SQIVND (reference sequence). The CDR3 DNA reads TGTGCCACTGGGGTCGGGGTCGGGGATACGCAGTATTTT. Translation: CATGVGVGDTQYF.

The V and J genes are TRBV27 and TRBJ1-2, with 7 positions matching TRBD1. Germline V gene lookup returns CDR1 MNHEY and CDR2 SMNVEV (reference sequence). CDR3 size: 15 residues. The junction had 10 bases not matched to a gene; V was cut back by 5 bases and J by 4 bases. The CDR3 loop is CASSPLTGRGYGYTF. In nucleotides, the CDR3 is TGTGCCAGCAGTCCCCTGACAGGGCGAGGCTATGGCTACACCTTC.

The chain carries TRBV7-8 and TRBJ2-5; maybe TRBD2 (5 bases). CDR3 length equals 13 residues. CDR1 SGHVS and CDR2 FQNEAQ come from the germline V gene. V lost 7 bases and J lost 2, with 11 bases in between. The CDR3 region is CASTTGTQETQYF. Written as DNA, the CDR3 is TGTGCCAGCACCACGGGAACACAAGAGACCCAGTACTTC.

This rearrangement joins TRBV15 to TRBJ2-2, with no clear D. Trimming stripped 2 bases from V and 9 bases from J, with 7 bases between. CDR1 is LNHNV, CDR2 YYDKDF, per germline (reference sequence). The CDR3 contains 12 residues. The CDR3 spells CATSRPFRELFF. CDR3 nucleotide sequence: TGTGCCACCAGCAGACCCTTTCGGGAGCTGTTTTTT.

Remarks on this clone: In the same sample, other DNA sequences code for this CDR3. The chain carries TRBV28 and TRBJ2-7; TRBD2 might be the D (6 bases). The CDR3 spans 13 residues. The germline V gene encodes CDR1 MDHEN and CDR2 SYDVKM. V lost 3 bases, J lost 0 bases, and 6 bases lay in between. The CDR3 coding sequence is TGTGCCAGCAGTTTCGGGAGCTCCTACGAGCAGTACTTC. Translating gives CASSFGSSYEQYF.